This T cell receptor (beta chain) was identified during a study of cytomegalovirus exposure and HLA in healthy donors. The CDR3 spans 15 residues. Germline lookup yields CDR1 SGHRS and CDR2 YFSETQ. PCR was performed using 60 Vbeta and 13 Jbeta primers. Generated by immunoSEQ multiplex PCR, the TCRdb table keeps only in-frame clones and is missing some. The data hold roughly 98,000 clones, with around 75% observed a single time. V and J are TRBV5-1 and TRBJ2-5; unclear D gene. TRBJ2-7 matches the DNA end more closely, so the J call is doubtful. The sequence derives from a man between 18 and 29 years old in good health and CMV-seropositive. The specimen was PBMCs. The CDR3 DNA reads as TGCGCCAGCAGCTTCGGTATCCGACTCTTCTACGAGCAGTACTTC. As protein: CASSFGIRLFYEQYF.